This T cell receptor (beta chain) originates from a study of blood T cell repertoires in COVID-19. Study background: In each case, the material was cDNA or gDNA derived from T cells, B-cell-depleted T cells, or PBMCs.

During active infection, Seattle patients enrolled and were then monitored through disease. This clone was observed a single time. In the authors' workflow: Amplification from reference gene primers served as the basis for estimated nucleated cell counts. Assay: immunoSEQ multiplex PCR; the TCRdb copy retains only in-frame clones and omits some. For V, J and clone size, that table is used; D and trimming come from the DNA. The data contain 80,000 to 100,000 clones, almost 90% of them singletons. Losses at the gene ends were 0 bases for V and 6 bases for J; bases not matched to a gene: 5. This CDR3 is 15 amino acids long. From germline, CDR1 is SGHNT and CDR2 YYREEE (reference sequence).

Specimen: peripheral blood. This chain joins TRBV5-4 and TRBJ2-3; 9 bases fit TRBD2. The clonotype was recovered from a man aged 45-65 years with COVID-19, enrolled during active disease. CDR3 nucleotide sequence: TGTGCCAGCAGCTTGGAATATGCGGGGGGGGATACGCAGTATTTT. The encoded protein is CASSLEYAGGDTQYF.